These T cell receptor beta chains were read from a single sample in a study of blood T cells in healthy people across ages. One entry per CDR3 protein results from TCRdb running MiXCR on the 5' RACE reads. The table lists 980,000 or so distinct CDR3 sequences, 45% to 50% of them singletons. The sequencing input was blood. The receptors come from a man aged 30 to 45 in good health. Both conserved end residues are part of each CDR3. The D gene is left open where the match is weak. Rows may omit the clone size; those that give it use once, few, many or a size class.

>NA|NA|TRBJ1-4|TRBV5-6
TGTGCCAGCAGCTTGGCTGGCATCTCAGTGGAAAAACTGTTTTTT
CASSLAGISVEKLFF
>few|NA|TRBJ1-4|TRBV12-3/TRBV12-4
TGTGCCAGCAGTCTCGGACAGCTATCTGAAAAACTGTTTTTT
CASSLGQLSEKLFF
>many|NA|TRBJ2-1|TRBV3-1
TGTGCCAGCAGCCAAGGTCCACAGACCTCCTACAATGAGCAGTTCTTC
CASSQGPQTSYNEQFF
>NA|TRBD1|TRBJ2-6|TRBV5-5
TGTGCCAGCAGCTTGGTCGCCAACAGGGGAAGGGTCCTGACTTTC
CASSLVANRGRVLTF
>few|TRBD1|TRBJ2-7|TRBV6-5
TGTGCCGCCGCCCGGGACAGGGTTCACGAGCAGTACTTC
CAAARDRVHEQYF
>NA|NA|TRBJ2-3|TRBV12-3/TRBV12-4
TGTGCCAGCAGCCATTCAGCACGACCTAGAATAGATACGCAGTATTTT
CASSHSARPRIDTQYF
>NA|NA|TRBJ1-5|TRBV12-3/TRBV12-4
TGTGCCAGCAATATACAGGGTATCAATCAGCCCCAGCATTTT
CASNIQGINQPQHF
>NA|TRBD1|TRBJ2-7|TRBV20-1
TGCAGTGCTAGGGGACAGAGTCCCGACTCCTACGAGCAGTACTTC
CSARGQSPDSYEQYF
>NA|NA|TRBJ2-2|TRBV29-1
TGCAGCGCCCTTCTACAGGGTGCGACCGGGGAGCTGTTTTTT
CSALLQGATGELFF
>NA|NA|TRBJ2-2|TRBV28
TGTGCCAGTTACAGGACATCGAACACCGGGGAGCTGTTTTTT
CASYRTSNTGELFF
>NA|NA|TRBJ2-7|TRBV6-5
TGTGCCAGCATTTTAGGGGTTTACGAGCAGTACTTC
CASILGVYEQYF
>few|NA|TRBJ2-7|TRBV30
TGTGCCTGGCGCGGGGTGGGATTAATCGAGCAGTACTTC
CAWRGVGLIEQYF
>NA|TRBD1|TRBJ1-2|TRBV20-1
TGCAGTGCTCAACACACCGGGACAGGGGCCTATGGCTACACCTTC
CSAQHTGTGAYGYTF
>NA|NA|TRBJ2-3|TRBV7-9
TGTGCCAGCAGCTTAACGGCCCCTGCGCAGTATTTT
CASSLTAPAQYF
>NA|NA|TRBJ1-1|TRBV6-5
TGTGCCAGCAGTGACGCGTCACACACTGAAGCTTTCTTT
CASSDASHTEAFF
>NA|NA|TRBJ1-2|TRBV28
TGTGCCAGCAGTCCCCCCCTAGACAGATATGCGGGGTCAGGCTATGGCTACACCTTC
CASSPPLDRYAGSGYGYTF
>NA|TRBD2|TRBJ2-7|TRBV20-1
TGCAGTGCCAGAGGACTAGCGTGGTACGAGCAGTACTTC
CSARGLAWYEQYF
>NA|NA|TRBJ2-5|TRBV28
TGTGCCAGCAGTCCCTTCGGGGGTTCGGAGACCCAGTACTTC
CASSPFGGSETQYF
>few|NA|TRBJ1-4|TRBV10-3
TGTGCCATCAGTGAGTCGAGTGAAAAACTGTTTTTT
CAISESSEKLFF
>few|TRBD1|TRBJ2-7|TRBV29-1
TGCAGCGTTGAGAAGACAGGGACAAGCTCCTACGAGCAGTACTTC
CSVEKTGTSSYEQYF
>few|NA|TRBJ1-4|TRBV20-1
TGCAGTGCTAGTACTAATGAAAAACTGTTTTTT
CSASTNEKLFF
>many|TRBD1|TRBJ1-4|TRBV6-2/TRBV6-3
TGTGCCAGCAAACAGGGGGCCGGGGAAAAACTGTTTTTT
CASKQGAGEKLFF
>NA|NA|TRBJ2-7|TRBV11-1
TGTGCCAGCAGCCGACCAGGGGGGGACTCCTACGAGCAGTACTTC
CASSRPGGDSYEQYF
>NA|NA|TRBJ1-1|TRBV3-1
TGTGCCAGCAGCCAACCTCAGGGGAACACTGAAGCTTTCTTT
CASSQPQGNTEAFF
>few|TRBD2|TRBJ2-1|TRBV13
TGTGCCAGCAGCCTTACTAGCGGGGGGATGAGTGAGCAGTTCTTC
CASSLTSGGMSEQFF
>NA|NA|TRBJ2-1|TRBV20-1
TGCAGTGCGGTACAGGGAGACTCCTACAATGAGCAGTTCTTC
CSAVQGDSYNEQFF
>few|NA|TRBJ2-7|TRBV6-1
TGTGCCAGCAGTGAAGCGGGTCAACCCACATACGAGCAGTACTTC
CASSEAGQPTYEQYF
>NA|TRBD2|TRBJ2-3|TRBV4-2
TGTGCCAGCAGCCAAGCGCAGCGGGAGGCCCTTCGGGATACGCAGTATTTT
CASSQAQREALRDTQYF
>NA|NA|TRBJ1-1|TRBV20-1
TGCAGTGCTAGCAGGCAGAACACTGAAGCTTTCTTT
CSASRQNTEAFF
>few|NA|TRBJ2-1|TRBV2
TGTGCCAGCAGTCGGGGATTAAACTACAATGAGCAGTTCTTC
CASSRGLNYNEQFF
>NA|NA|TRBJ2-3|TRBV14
TGTGCCAGCAGCCGACTAGGGGGGGGAGATACGCAGTATTTT
CASSRLGGGDTQYF
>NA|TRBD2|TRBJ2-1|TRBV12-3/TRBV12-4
TGTGCCAGCAGTTTTGTAGGCTTGCGGGGGGATCCCTACAATGAGCAGTTCTTC
CASSFVGLRGDPYNEQFF
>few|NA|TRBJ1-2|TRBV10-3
TGTGCCATCAGTGGCTGGGGCAACTATGGCTACACCTTC
CAISGWGNYGYTF
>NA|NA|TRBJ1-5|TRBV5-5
TGTGCCAGCAGCTCTGACATGTATAGCAATCAGCCCCAGCATTTT
CASSSDMYSNQPQHF
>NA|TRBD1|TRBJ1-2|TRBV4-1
TGCGCCAGCAGCCAAGATTCGGGGGGACAGTGGGGCTACACCTTC
CASSQDSGGQWGYTF
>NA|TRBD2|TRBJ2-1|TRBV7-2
TGTGCCAGCAGCTCCTCATCGACTAGCGGGGCATACGATGAGCAGTTCTTC
CASSSSSTSGAYDEQFF
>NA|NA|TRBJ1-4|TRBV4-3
TGCGCCAGCAGCCAAGAGCAAGGCCAGAATGAAAAACTGTTTTTT
CASSQEQGQNEKLFF
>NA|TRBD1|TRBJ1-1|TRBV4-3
TGCGCCAGCAGCCCCGGACAGGGGACCTTGAAAGGTGAAGCTTTCTTT
CASSPGQGTLKGEAFF
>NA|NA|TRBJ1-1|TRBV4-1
TGCGCCAGCGGACAGTTGGGGCCTGAAGCTTTCTTT
CASGQLGPEAFF
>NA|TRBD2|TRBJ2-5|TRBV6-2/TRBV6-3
TGTGCCAGCAAGCCGGGACTAGCACTCGAGACCCAGTACTTC
CASKPGLALETQYF
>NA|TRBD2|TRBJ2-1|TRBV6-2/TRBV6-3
TGTGCCAGCACTCAAGCGGGGGGGGCTTTCCGCAATGAGCAGTTCTTC
CASTQAGGAFRNEQFF
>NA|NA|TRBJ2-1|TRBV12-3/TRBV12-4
TGTGCCAGCAGTGTCGGTTATTCGGCCAATGAGCAGTTCTTC
CASSVGYSANEQFF
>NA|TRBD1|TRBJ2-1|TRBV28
TGTGCCAGCAGTTCAAATCGACAGGGTCCGCCCTACGAGCAGTTCTTC
CASSSNRQGPPYEQFF
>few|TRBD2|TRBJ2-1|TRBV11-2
TGTGCCAGCAGCTCCCGACTAGCGGGAAACAATGAGCAGTTCTTC
CASSSRLAGNNEQFF
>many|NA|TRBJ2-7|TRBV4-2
TGTGCCAGCAGCCAAGATCTGGGCGACGAGCAGTACTTC
CASSQDLGDEQYF
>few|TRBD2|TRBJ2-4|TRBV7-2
TGTGCCAGCAGATTCGATGGGGGGGGCAAAAACATTCAGTACTTC
CASRFDGGGKNIQYF
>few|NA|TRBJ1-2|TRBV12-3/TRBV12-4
TGTGCCAGCAGTTTAGGGGCAGGGTATGATGGCTACACCTTC
CASSLGAGYDGYTF
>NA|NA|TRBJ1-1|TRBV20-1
TGCAGTGCTAGAGATGGGAGGGGCCGCGGCACTGAAGCTTTCTTT
CSARDGRGRGTEAFF
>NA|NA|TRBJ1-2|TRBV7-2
TGTGCCAGCAGCTTTACCCGCGGAATTTATGGCTACACCTTC
CASSFTRGIYGYTF
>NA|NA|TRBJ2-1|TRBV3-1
TGTGCCAGCAGCCCGCCCGGTGGGCGACAGTTCTTC
CASSPPGGRQFF
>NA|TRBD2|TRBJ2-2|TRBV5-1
TGCGCCAGCAGCTTCACGGGGGTAGCGGGGGCCACGAACACCGGGGAGCTGTTTTTT
CASSFTGVAGATNTGELFF
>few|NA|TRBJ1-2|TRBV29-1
TGCAGCGTCACTCAGGGGCCCCTCAACTATGGCTACACCTTC
CSVTQGPLNYGYTF
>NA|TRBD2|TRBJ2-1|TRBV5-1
TGCGCCAGCAGCTTGACGGAGCGGGGGGGCGATGAGCAGTTCTTC
CASSLTERGGDEQFF
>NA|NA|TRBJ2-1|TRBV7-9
TGTGCCAGCAGCTTAGCAGGGACAATACAGTTCTTC
CASSLAGTIQFF
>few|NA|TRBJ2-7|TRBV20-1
TGCAGTGCCTATCCTTACGAGCAGTACTTC
CSAYPYEQYF
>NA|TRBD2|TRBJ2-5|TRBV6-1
TGTGCCAGCAGGGAGACTAGCGGGGGCTACGTCATTCAAGAGACCCAGTACTTC
CASRETSGGYVIQETQYF
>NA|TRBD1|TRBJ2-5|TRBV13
TGTGCCAGCAACTTAGTCGCAGGGGGCGGCGTTTTGGAGCAGTACTTC
CASNLVAGGGVLEQYF
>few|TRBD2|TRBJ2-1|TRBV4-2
TGTGCCAGCAGCCAAGTCGGCGGGGGGGGGACCAATGAGCAGTTCTTC
CASSQVGGGGTNEQFF